Presented here are 27 T cell receptor beta chains from one specimen sequenced in a study of memory CD4+ T cells and cytomegalovirus serostatus. TCRdb's copy holds only in-frame clones and misses some; the assay was immunoSEQ multiplex PCR. The sample lists 56,000 or so clones, about 78% occurring once. The sort gate was single viable CD3+CD4+CD8-CD45RO+ cells for memory CD4+ T cells. Sequenced material: memory CD4+ T cells from blood. These receptors were taken from an adult in good health and CMV-seronegative. Some clones in this sample may be carry-over from other donors' samples.

The rearrangement links TRBV7-2 to TRBJ2-7; D perhaps matches TRBD1 (5 bases). This CDR3 has 14 residues. The V end was cut by 1 base, the J end by 7 bases, with 14 bases between. Germline loops: CDR1 SGHTA, CDR2 FQGNSA. As DNA, the CDR3 is TGTGCCAGCAGCTTAGGCCCGACAGTGGCGGAGCAGTACTTC. Translated: CASSLGPTVAEQYF.

The chain is built from TRBV12-5 and TRBJ2-6; unclear D gene. V shed 6 bases and J shed 1 base, with 4 bases lying between them. CDR1 and CDR2 from the germline V gene are LGHNT and FRNRAP. This CDR3 region has 13 residues. CDR3 DNA sequence: TGTGCTAGTGGCGCTTCTGGGGCCAACGTCCTGACTTTC. As protein: CASGASGANVLTF.

V gene TRBV7-9 combines with J gene TRBJ1-1, with D perhaps matching TRBD1 (6 bases). The CDR3 contains 16 residues. Trimming cost V 2 bases and J 0 bases, with 13 bases left between them. CDR1 SEHNR and CDR2 FQNEAQ come from the germline V gene (reference sequence). The DNA of the CDR3 is TGTGCCAGCAGCTTATGGAAAGGGGGGTTGAACACTGAAGCTTTCTTT. Translating it yields CASSLWKGGLNTEAFF. Full variable domain (outside the CDR3, taken from reference TRBV7-9 and TRBJ1-1): DTGVSQNPRHKITKRGQNVTFRCDPISEHNRLYWYRQTLGQGPEFLTYFQNEAQLEKSRLLSDRFSAERPKGSFSTLEIQRTEQGDSAMYLCASSLWKGGLNTEAFFGQGTRLTVV.

This chain joins TRBV6-1 and TRBJ2-3; 13 bases map to TRBD2. V lost 4 bases, J lost 6 bases, and 4 bases stayed unmatched. The CDR3 has 15 amino acids. Germline V gives CDR1 MNHNS, CDR2 SASEGT. CDR3 bases: TGTGCCAGCAGTGGCCCGACTAGCGGGAGGGATACGCAGTATTTT. Its translation: CASSGPTSGRDTQYF.

The gene calls are TRBV18 and TRBJ1-3; D perhaps matches TRBD1 (5 bases). The CDR3 has 13 amino acids. Germline V CDR1 and CDR2: KGHSH, LQKENI. V lost 5 bases to trimming and J lost 9 bases, with 14 bases between them. The CDR3, as DNA: TGTGCCAGCTCAGCGGGACCCGAGGGCACCATATATTTT. It encodes CASSAGPEGTIYF.

The chain is built from TRBV4-2 and TRBJ2-1, with 10 bases identical to TRBD2. Germline V CDR1 and CDR2: LGHNA, YNFKEQ. The V and J ends lost 0 bases and 8 bases, in that order; junction bases with no gene match: 16. This CDR3 contains 19 residues. The CDR3 region has the DNA TGTGCCAGCAGCCAAGATTTGTTGAGCGGGAGGGCCATCCGCTATGAGCAGTTCTTC. This translates into CASSQDLLSGRAIRYEQFF.

The CDR3 is CASSLWTQNIQYF. CDR3 coding DNA: TGTGCCAGCAGCCTATGGACCCAAAACATTCAGTACTTC. V and J are TRBV5-4 and TRBJ2-4, with D hard to call. Trimming took 4 bases from V and 5 from J, leaving 10 bases between them. The CDR3 has 13 amino acids. In germline, CDR1 is SGHNT, CDR2 YYREEE (reference sequence).

This rearrangement joins TRBV12-1 to TRBJ1-5. TRBV12-1 is an annotated pseudogene. This CDR3 has 14 amino acids. The CDR3 coding sequence is TGTGCCAGCAGCTACCGGGACCCCTTTGGGCCCCAGCATTTT. It encodes CASSYRDPFGPQHF.

The rearrangement joins TRBV6-1 to TRBJ2-7, with no clear D. V lost 3 bases to trimming and J lost 2 bases, with 5 bases between them. The V gene's germline CDR1 is MNHNS and CDR2 SASEGT. The CDR3 consists of 12 residues. CDR3 DNA: TGTGCCAGCAGTGACGGAGCCTACGAGCAGTACTTC. Its translation is CASSDGAYEQYF.

This clone has only a few counts. This chain uses TRBV12-5 with TRBJ1-3, with D unresolved. CDR3 size: 16 residues. V was clipped by 1 base and J by 0 bases, with 10 bases between them. Germline CDR1 and CDR2: LGHNT and FRNRAP. CDR3 amino acids: CASGLGRLLSGNTIYF. The CDR3 bases are TGTGCTAGTGGTTTGGGACGGCTACTCTCTGGAAACACCATATATTTT.

The V and J genes are TRBV10-3 and TRBJ1-3; D perhaps matches TRBD1 (6 bases). CDR3 length: 15 residues. The V end lost 6 bases, the J end lost 0 bases, and 12 bases lay between the germline ends. Germline assignment: CDR1 ENHRY and CDR2 SYGVKD. CDR3 DNA: TGTGCCATCAGGGACAGTGCTAACTCTGGAAACACCATATATTTT. Translated, it gives CAIRDSANSGNTIYF.

The chain combines TRBV10-3 with TRBJ1-6; 8 bases align to TRBD1. Germline V gene data show CDR1 as ENHRY and CDR2 as SYGVKD. The CDR3 loop spans 14 amino acids. J lost 10 bases, V lost 6 bases, and 8 bases had no gene match. The CDR3 DNA is TGTGCCATCAGACCAGGACAGGGCCGATCACCCCTCCACTTT. Translation gives CAIRPGQGRSPLHF.

The V call is TRBV10-3, the J call TRBJ1-4; the match to TRBD1 covers 8 bases. With 2 bases clipped from V and 8 bases from J, the junction kept 4 bases outside the gene matches. The CDR3 length is 14 residues. Germline CDR1 is ENHRY and CDR2 is SYGVKD. This chain's CDR3 is CAISEPRDREKLFF. The CDR3, as DNA: TGTGCCATCAGTGAGCCTCGGGACAGGGAAAAACTGTTTTTT.

The gene calls are TRBV18 and TRBJ2-7; 9 positions agree with TRBD1. Germline V gene data show CDR1 as KGHSH and CDR2 as LQKENI. V lost 6 bases, J lost 3 bases, and 6 bases stayed unmatched. There are 14 residues in the CDR3. The CDR3 DNA follows: TGTGCCAGCTCCACAGGGGGCTCCAACTACGAGCAGTACTTC. This gives the protein CASSTGGSNYEQYF.

The chain uses TRBV2 and TRBJ2-5; 10 bases fit TRBD2. This CDR3 spans 15 amino acids. Germline trimming cut 8 bases from V and 2 bases from J; bases unmatched to any gene: 8. CDR1 and CDR2 (germline): SNHLY, FYNNEI. CDR3 amino acids: CASALEAGGQETQYF. The CDR3 bases are TGTGCCAGCGCACTGGAAGCGGGGGGGCAAGAGACCCAGTACTTC.

The chain has TRBV7-2 and TRBJ1-1, with D hard to call. Germline CDR1 reads SGHTA; CDR2 reads FQGNSA. Trimming took off 1 base at V and 1 base at J, with 13 bases between the two ends. The CDR3 totals 16 residues. The CDR3 is CASSLGFYDGNTEAFF. The DNA of the CDR3 is TGTGCCAGCAGCTTAGGTTTTTACGATGGGAACACTGAAGCTTTCTTT.

The chain combines TRBV29-1 with TRBJ2-3; D is ambiguous. CDR1 and CDR2 (germline): SQVTM, ANQGSEA. The V end lost 3 bases, the J end lost 0 bases, and 4 bases lay between the germline ends. This CDR3 comprises 12 residues. In nucleotides, the CDR3 is TGCAGCGTTGATAGCAGCACAGATACGCAGTATTTT. It encodes CSVDSSTDTQYF.

This chain links TRBV18 with TRBJ1-4; TRBD1 agrees at 7 bases. The CDR3 consists of 15 residues. The V and J ends lost 3 bases and 8 bases, in that order; junction bases with no gene match: 9. Germline-derived CDR1 and CDR2 are KGHSH and LQKENI. CDR3 loop: CASSPGDSRAEKLFF. For the CDR3, the DNA is TGTGCCAGCTCACCGGGGGACAGTCGGGCGGAAAAACTGTTTTTT. Supplemented by reference TRBV18 and TRBJ1-4, the full variable domain reads NAGVMQNPRHLVRRRGQEARLRCSPMKGHSHVYWYRQLPEEGLKFMVYLQKENIIDESGMPKERFSAEFPKEGPSILRIQQVVRGDSAAYFCASSPGDSRAEKLFFGSGTQLSVL.

The chain carries TRBV6-1 and TRBJ1-1; D possibly corresponds to TRBD1 (6 bases). Looked up from germline, CDR1 is MNHNS and CDR2 is SASEGT. Trimming stripped 6 bases from V and 5 bases from J, with 13 bases between. The CDR3 contains 13 residues. The CDR3 reads CASRRGQGTEAFF. As DNA, the CDR3 is TGTGCCAGCAGGCGGGGGCAGGGAACTGAAGCTTTCTTT.

The chain recombines TRBV28 with TRBJ1-5; no firm D call. CDR3 length: 16 amino acids. From germline, CDR1 is MDHEN and CDR2 SYDVKM. V was shortened by 4 bases and J by 0 bases, with 13 bases between the two germline ends. This CDR3 reads CASSSAADLSNQPQHF. Here the CDR3 DNA reads TGTGCCAGCAGTTCCGCGGCAGACCTTAGCAATCAGCCCCAGCATTTT.

The chain combines TRBV7-9 with TRBJ1-2; D unresolved. The V end was cut by 1 base, the J end by 1 base, with 4 bases between. This CDR3 spans 13 amino acids. In germline, CDR1 is SEHNR, CDR2 FQNEAQ (reference sequence). For the CDR3, the DNA is TGTGCCAGCAGCTTAGACAGTAACTATGGCTACACCTTC. Protein product: CASSLDSNYGYTF.

The DNA for the CDR3 is TGTGCCGCCACCCCAGGGCTTAACTATGGCTACACCTTC. Residues: CAATPGLNYGYTF. This chain uses TRBV19 with TRBJ1-2, with TRBD1 as a possible D gene (5 bases). V gave up 11 bases and J gave up 1 base, with 14 bases separating them. CDR1 is LNHDA, CDR2 SQIVND, per germline (reference sequence). The CDR3 runs 13 residues.

The rearrangement joins TRBV29-1 to TRBJ2-5, with a weak D call TRBD1 (5 bases). The V and J ends lost 5 bases and 1 base respectively, with 11 bases between them. Germline V lookup: CDR1 SQVTM, CDR2 ANQGSEA. The CDR3 sequence is 13 residues long. DNA of the CDR3: TGCAGCGTTCTTAAGGACATCCAAGAGACCCAGTACTTC. As protein: CSVLKDIQETQYF.

The chain uses TRBV4-1 and TRBJ2-7; perhaps D is TRBD1 or TRBD2 (5 bases each). There are 13 residues in the CDR3. V shed 8 bases and J shed 1 base, with 12 bases lying between them. Germline V gene lookup returns CDR1 MGHRA and CDR2 YSYEKL. The CDR3 is CASRGLGSYEQYF. The CDR3 bases are TGCGCCAGCCGGGGCCTAGGGTCCTACGAGCAGTACTTC.

V and J are TRBV27 and TRBJ2-1; 9 nucleotides align to TRBD1. The germline CDR1 and CDR2 sequences are MNHEY and SMNVEV (reference sequence). There are 15 residues in the CDR3. V lost 5 bases to trimming and J lost 6 bases; unmatched junction nucleotides: 8. CDR3 sequence (DNA): TGTGCCAGCAGTCCGGGGACAGGGAGGAGCAATGAGCAGTTCTTC. Its translation: CASSPGTGRSNEQFF.

The V and J genes are TRBV7-9 and TRBJ2-1, with D uncertain. Trimming took 5 bases from V and 3 from J, leaving 11 bases between them. CDR3 length: 14 amino acids. Germline-derived CDR1 and CDR2 are SEHNR and FQNEAQ (reference sequence). The CDR3 DNA reads TGTGCCAGCAGCCTAACCCCCAACTACAATGAGCAGTTCTTC. It codes for CASSLTPNYNEQFF.

The V call is TRBV5-8, the J call TRBJ1-5, with 7 bases lining up with TRBD1. The CDR3 loop spans 15 amino acids. Per germline, CDR1 SGHTS and CDR2 YDEGEE. Germline trimming cut 0 bases from V and 5 bases from J; bases unmatched to any gene: 5. In nucleotides, the CDR3 is TGTGCCAGCAGCTTGGGGGACAGTCTCTATCAGCCCCAGCATTTT. It translates to CASSLGDSLYQPQHF.